This is a list of T cell receptor beta chains from one sample in a study of T cell responses to AZD1222 COVID-19 vaccine. Sequenced by immunoSEQ multiplex PCR; TCRdb stores in-frame clones only, minus some. The top ten clones hold under 2% of a sample with 150,000 or so clones, more than 85% of them seen once. The sequencing used peripheral blood, collected on day 0 of AZD1222 vaccination. The source of these receptors is an adult in good health. CDR3s include the opening cysteine and the closing phenylalanine or tryptophan. The D gene is left open where the match is weak.

v_call	d_call	j_call	cdr3_nt	cdr3_aa
TRBV5-4	-	TRBJ2-5	TGTGCCAGCAGCCCGGCGGCAGGGCCCGAGGAGACCCAGTACTTC	CASSPAAGPEETQYF
TRBV27	TRBD1	TRBJ1-1	TGTGCCAGCAGTTACAACAGGGGAACTGAAGCTTTCTTT	CASSYNRGTEAFF
TRBV7-3	TRBD2	TRBJ2-3	TGTGCCAGCAGCCGAAGCGGTAGCGGGGGGTCGACAATCACAGATACGCAGTATTTT	CASSRSGSGGSTITDTQYF
TRBV6-5	-	TRBJ1-1	TGTGCCAGCAGTTACTCGATATTAGGAGGGAACACTGAAGCTTTCTTT	CASSYSILGGNTEAFF
TRBV7-9	TRBD1	TRBJ1-1	TGTGCCAGCAGCTCCAGGGGGGGTAGGGGTGAAGCTTTCTTT	CASSSRGGRGEAFF
TRBV2	TRBD2	TRBJ2-1	TGTGCCAGCGGCGGGGCGGGAGGCCATTACAATGAGCAGTTCTTC	CASGGAGGHYNEQFF
TRBV4-2	TRBD1	TRBJ1-1	TGTGCCAGCAGCCAGACAGGACAGGGAAATTTCGCTTTCTTT	CASSQTGQGNFAFF
TRBV7-2	-	TRBJ1-3	TGTGCCAGCAGCCCACACCGGACTAGCTCTGGAAACACCATATATTTT	CASSPHRTSSGNTIYF
TRBV9	TRBD2	TRBJ2-3	TGTGCCAGCAGCGTCGGACTAGCACGCACAGATACGCAGTATTTT	CASSVGLARTDTQYF
TRBV27	-	TRBJ1-2	TGTGCCAGCAGTTTCTCCGGCTATGGCTACACCTTC	CASSFSGYGYTF